Included here is one T cell receptor beta chain sequence, with context. CDR1 and CDR2 from the germline V gene are SNHLY and FYNNEI. CDR3 length equals 15 residues. Losses at the gene ends were 4 bases for V and 10 bases for J; bases not matched to a gene: 8. Authors' analysis steps: Using reference gene primer amplification, nucleated cell counts were estimated. The data were produced by immunoSEQ multiplex PCR, yet TCRdb's version contains in-frame clones alone and is incomplete. The V and J calls and the clone size are those of that table, but D and trimming were determined from the DNA. This table has around 57,000 clones, around 87% appearing once. This sample stems from a study of blood T cell repertoires in COVID-19. Looking at the study overall: Sample material is recorded as cDNA or gDNA derived from T cells, B-cell-depleted T cells, or PBMCs.

What was sequenced was peripheral blood. The rearrangement links TRBV2 to TRBJ1-6, with 9 bases lining up with TRBD1. The origin of this receptor is a man aged 45-60 years with active COVID-19. The CDR3 sequence: CASSGGQGRESPLHF. CDR3 DNA sequence: TGTGCCAGCAGTGGCGGACAGGGGAGGGAGTCACCCCTCCACTTT.